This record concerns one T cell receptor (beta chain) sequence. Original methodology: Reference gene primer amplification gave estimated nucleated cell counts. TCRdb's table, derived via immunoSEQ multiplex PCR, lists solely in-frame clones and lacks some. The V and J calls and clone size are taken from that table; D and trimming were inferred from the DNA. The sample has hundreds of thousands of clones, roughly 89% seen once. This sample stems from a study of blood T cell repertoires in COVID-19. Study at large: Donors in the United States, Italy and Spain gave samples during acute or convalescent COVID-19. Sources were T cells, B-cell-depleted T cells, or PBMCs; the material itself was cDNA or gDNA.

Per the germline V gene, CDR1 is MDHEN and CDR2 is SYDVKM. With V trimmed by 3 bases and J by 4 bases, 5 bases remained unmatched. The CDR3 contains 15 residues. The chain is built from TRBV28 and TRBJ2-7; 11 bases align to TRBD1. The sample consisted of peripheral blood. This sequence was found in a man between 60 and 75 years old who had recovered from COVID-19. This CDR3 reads CASSFSGTGGYEQYF. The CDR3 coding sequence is TGTGCCAGCAGTTTTTCCGGGACAGGGGGTTACGAGCAGTACTTC.